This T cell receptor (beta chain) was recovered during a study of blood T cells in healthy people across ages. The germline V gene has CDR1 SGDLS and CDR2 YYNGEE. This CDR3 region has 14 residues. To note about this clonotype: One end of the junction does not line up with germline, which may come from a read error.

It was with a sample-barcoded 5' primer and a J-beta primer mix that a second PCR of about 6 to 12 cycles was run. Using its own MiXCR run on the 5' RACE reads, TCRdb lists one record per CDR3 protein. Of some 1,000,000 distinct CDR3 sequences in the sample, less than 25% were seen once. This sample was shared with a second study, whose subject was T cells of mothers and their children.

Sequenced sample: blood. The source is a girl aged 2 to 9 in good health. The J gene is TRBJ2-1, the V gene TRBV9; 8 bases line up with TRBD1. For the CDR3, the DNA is TGTGCCAGCAGCTCGGGACAGGCGACCTACGAGCAGTGCTTC. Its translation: CASSSGQATYEQCF. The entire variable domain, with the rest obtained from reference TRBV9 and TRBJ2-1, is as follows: DSGVTQTPKHLITATGQRVTLRCSPRSGDLSVYWYQQSLDQGLQFLIQYYNGEERAKGNILERFSAQQFPDLHSELNLSSLELGDSALYFCASSSGQATYEQCFGPGTRLTVL.